The rows below give T cell receptor beta chains drawn from one sample of a study of Graves' ophthalmopathy and Graves' hyperthyroidism. TCRdb reanalysed the multiplex PCR reads using MiXCR and keeps one entry per CDR3 protein. The sample contains roughly 500,000 distinct CDR3 sequences, 14% of which appear only once. The sequenced material came from blood. The receptor source for this set is a woman aged 25 to 39 with Graves' ophthalmopathy. Both conserved end residues are part of each CDR3. The order of the fields is V gene, J gene, clone size, D gene, CDR3 protein, CDR3 DNA. A D gene is named only where the DNA matches it firmly. A row's size may be missing; if present it is once, few, many or a size class.

V gene: TRBV15
J gene: TRBJ1-5
clone size: few
D gene: TRBD1
CDR3 protein: CATSSGQGSQPQHF
CDR3 DNA: TGTGCCACCAGCAGTGGACAGGGGAGTCAGCCCCAGCATTTT

V gene: TRBV6-1
J gene: TRBJ2-5
clone size: few
D gene: -
CDR3 protein: CATGDQRETQYF
CDR3 DNA: TGTGCCACCGGGGATCAAAGGGAGACCCAGTACTTC

V gene: TRBV5-6
J gene: TRBJ1-1
clone size: many
D gene: -
CDR3 protein: CASSVDPNMNTEAFF
CDR3 DNA: TGTGCCAGCAGCGTGGACCCCAACATGAACACTGAAGCTTTCTTT

V gene: TRBV6-1
J gene: TRBJ2-2
clone size: -
D gene: -
CDR3 protein: CASSQGRGELFF
CDR3 DNA: TGTGCCAGCAGTCAGGGGCGCGGGGAGCTGTTTTTT

V gene: TRBV6-4
J gene: TRBJ2-2
clone size: many
D gene: -
CDR3 protein: CASRDSTGIPGELFF
CDR3 DNA: TGTGCCAGCAGGGACTCAACAGGGATACCCGGGGAGCTGTTTTTT

V gene: TRBV20-1
J gene: TRBJ2-7
clone size: many
D gene: TRBD2
CDR3 protein: CSAIVRDYHNYEQYF
CDR3 DNA: TGCAGTGCTATAGTCCGGGACTACCATAACTACGAGCAGTACTTC

V gene: TRBV2
J gene: TRBJ2-7
clone size: many
D gene: TRBD1
CDR3 protein: CASSRDRGPYEQYF
CDR3 DNA: TGTGCCAGCAGCCGGGACAGGGGACCCTACGAGCAGTACTTC

V gene: TRBV28
J gene: TRBJ2-5
clone size: many
D gene: -
CDR3 protein: CASSVPRDGKETQYF
CDR3 DNA: TGTGCCAGCAGTGTCCCCCGGGACGGTAAAGAGACCCAGTACTTC

V gene: TRBV6-1
J gene: TRBJ1-1
clone size: many
D gene: -
CDR3 protein: CASSGGGHETEAFF
CDR3 DNA: TGTGCCAGCAGTGGGGGGGGGCATGAGACTGAAGCTTTCTTT

V gene: TRBV27
J gene: TRBJ2-7
clone size: many
D gene: -
CDR3 protein: CASSLATRRSYEQYF
CDR3 DNA: TGTGCCAGCAGTCTAGCTACACGGAGATCCTACGAGCAGTACTTC

V gene: TRBV6-5
J gene: TRBJ2-7
clone size: many
D gene: TRBD2
CDR3 protein: CASGTGGAREQYF
CDR3 DNA: TGTGCCAGCGGGACGGGGGGGGCGCGGGAGCAGTACTTC

V gene: TRBV9
J gene: TRBJ2-2
clone size: -
D gene: -
CDR3 protein: CASSVEGRGIGELFF
CDR3 DNA: TGTGCCAGCAGCGTAGAGGGCAGGGGAATCGGGGAGCTGTTTTTT

V gene: TRBV9
J gene: TRBJ2-7
clone size: many
D gene: -
CDR3 protein: CASSVGQGHYEQYF
CDR3 DNA: TGTGCCAGCAGCGTAGGGCAGGGGCACTACGAGCAGTACTTC

V gene: TRBV11-3
J gene: TRBJ1-3
clone size: many
D gene: -
CDR3 protein: CASSSRSIGNTIYF
CDR3 DNA: TGTGCCAGCAGCTCCCGGAGCATTGGAAACACCATATATTTT

V gene: TRBV11-1
J gene: TRBJ2-7
clone size: -
D gene: -
CDR3 protein: CASSGKPSGHKSYEQYF
CDR3 DNA: TGTGCCAGCAGCGGTAAGCCCTCAGGGCACAAGTCCTACGAGCAGTACTTC

V gene: TRBV7-8
J gene: TRBJ2-7
clone size: many
D gene: -
CDR3 protein: CASSPPRLGQYF
CDR3 DNA: TGTGCCAGCAGCCCTCCCCGACTTGGGCAGTACTTC

V gene: TRBV28
J gene: TRBJ2-5
clone size: many
D gene: TRBD2
CDR3 protein: CASSSGRAGETQYF
CDR3 DNA: TGTGCCAGCAGTAGCGGGAGGGCCGGGGAGACCCAGTACTTC

V gene: TRBV19
J gene: TRBJ1-5
clone size: few
D gene: -
CDR3 protein: CASTLFDAVSYSNQPQHF
CDR3 DNA: TGTGCCAGTACCCTGTTCGACGCAGTGAGCTATAGCAATCAGCCCCAGCATTTT

V gene: TRBV20-1
J gene: TRBJ2-5
clone size: many
D gene: TRBD2
CDR3 protein: CSARRTSGNMETQYF
CDR3 DNA: TGCAGTGCTAGAAGGACTAGCGGGAATATGGAGACCCAGTACTTC

V gene: TRBV11-2
J gene: TRBJ2-5
clone size: many
D gene: TRBD2
CDR3 protein: CASIRGIAGDGLETQYF
CDR3 DNA: TGTGCCAGCATAAGGGGAATAGCGGGAGATGGCTTGGAGACCCAGTACTTC

V gene: TRBV20-1
J gene: TRBJ2-7
clone size: many
D gene: TRBD2
CDR3 protein: CSARGGTSGNEQYF
CDR3 DNA: TGCAGTGCTAGAGGCGGGACTAGCGGGAACGAGCAGTACTTC

V gene: TRBV20-1
J gene: TRBJ1-2
clone size: many
D gene: -
CDR3 protein: CSARRTGLVYTF
CDR3 DNA: TGCAGTGCTAGACGCACAGGGTTGGTCTACACCTTC

V gene: TRBV6-5
J gene: TRBJ1-2
clone size: many
D gene: -
CDR3 protein: CASSYYPIMGSNYGYTF
CDR3 DNA: TGTGCCAGCAGTTACTACCCCATAATGGGCAGCAACTATGGCTACACCTTC

V gene: TRBV6-4
J gene: TRBJ2-7
clone size: many
D gene: TRBD2
CDR3 protein: CASSPLGGGGPSYEQYF
CDR3 DNA: TGTGCCAGCAGTCCCCTCGGTGGCGGGGGGCCCTCCTACGAGCAGTACTTC

V gene: TRBV6-1
J gene: TRBJ2-7
clone size: many
D gene: -
CDR3 protein: CASSEEIFLGASYEQYF
CDR3 DNA: TGTGCCAGCAGTGAAGAAATTTTTTTGGGGGCCTCCTACGAGCAGTACTTC

V gene: TRBV27
J gene: TRBJ2-5
clone size: many
D gene: -
CDR3 protein: CASSLSAGWVQETQYF
CDR3 DNA: TGTGCCAGCAGTTTATCGGCAGGGTGGGTCCAAGAGACCCAGTACTTC

V gene: TRBV18
J gene: TRBJ2-7
clone size: many
D gene: -
CDR3 protein: CASSPGEQKAGEQYF
CDR3 DNA: TGTGCCAGCTCACCGGGGGAGCAAAAGGCCGGGGAGCAGTACTTC

V gene: TRBV20-1
J gene: TRBJ2-7
clone size: many
D gene: -
CDR3 protein: CSARDPGLISGF
CDR3 DNA: TGCAGTGCTAGAGATCCCGGACTTATCAGCGGGTTC

V gene: TRBV12-3/TRBV12-4
J gene: TRBJ1-5
clone size: many
D gene: -
CDR3 protein: CASSRQGRNQPQHF
CDR3 DNA: TGTGCCAGCAGTCGTCAGGGACGGAATCAGCCCCAGCATTTT

V gene: TRBV12-3/TRBV12-4
J gene: TRBJ1-1
clone size: -
D gene: TRBD1
CDR3 protein: CASSFRQGPGAEAFF
CDR3 DNA: TGTGCCAGCAGTTTCCGACAGGGGCCCGGCGCTGAAGCTTTCTTT